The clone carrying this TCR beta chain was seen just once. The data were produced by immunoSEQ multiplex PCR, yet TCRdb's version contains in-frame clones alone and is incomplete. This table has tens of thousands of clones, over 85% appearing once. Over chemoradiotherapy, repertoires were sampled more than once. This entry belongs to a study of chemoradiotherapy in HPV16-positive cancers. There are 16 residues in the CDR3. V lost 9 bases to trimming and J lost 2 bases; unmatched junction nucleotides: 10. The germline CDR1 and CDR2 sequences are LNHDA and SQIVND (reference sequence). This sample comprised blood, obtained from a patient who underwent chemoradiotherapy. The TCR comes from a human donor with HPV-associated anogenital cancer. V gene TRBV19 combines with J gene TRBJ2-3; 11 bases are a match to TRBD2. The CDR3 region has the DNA TGTGCCAGCAGCGAACTAGCGGGAGTGAACACAGATACGCAGTATTTT. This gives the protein CASSELAGVNTDTQYF. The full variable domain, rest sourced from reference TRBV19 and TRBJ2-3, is DGGITQSPKYLFRKEGQNVTLSCEQNLNHDAMYWYRQDPGQGLRLIYYSQIVNDFQKGDIAEGYSVSREKKESFPLTVTSAQKNPTAFYLCASSELAGVNTDTQYFGPGTRLTVL.